This is a list of T cell receptor beta chains from one sample in a study of T cells after yellow fever vaccination. Using its own MiXCR run on the 5' RACE reads, TCRdb lists one record per CDR3 protein. The sample has under 300,000 distinct CDR3 sequences, less than 7.5% seen once. This specimen consisted of CD4+ T cells sorted from PBMCs, obtained on the day of the yellow fever booster vaccination. These receptors originate from a young man who received the YFV17D yellow fever vaccine. Each CDR3 is given with its conserved first and last residue. D genes are given only for firm matches. Rows give clone size only sometimes, using once, few, many, or a class for an expanded clone.

>few|TRBV2|TRBD2|TRBJ2-1
TGTGCCAGTACCCGGCGACTAGCAGTCTACAATGAGCAGTTCTTC
CASTRRLAVYNEQFF
>.|TRBV18|.|TRBJ2-7
TGTGCCAGCTCACCACGGGAATACGAGCAGTACTTC
CASSPREYEQYF
>.|TRBV21-1|.|TRBJ2-1
TGTGCCAGCAGCCGCGGGAGCCACTACAATGAGCAGTTCTTC
CASSRGSHYNEQFF
>few|TRBV27|.|TRBJ1-4
TGTGCCAGCAGGGGACGTCGGAATGAAAAACTGTTTTTT
CASRGRRNEKLFF
>many|TRBV25-1|.|TRBJ2-7
TGTGCCAGCAGTCTGACAGGTTTCGGGCAGTACTTC
CASSLTGFGQYF
>.|TRBV20-1|.|TRBJ2-7
TGCAGTGCTAGAGACCCTCAACGCGGGCCCTACGAGCAGTACTTC
CSARDPQRGPYEQYF
>many|TRBV5-1|.|TRBJ2-1
TGCGCCAGCAGCTTGAGGCAATTTGAGCAGTTCTTC
CASSLRQFEQFF
>.|TRBV18|TRBD2|TRBJ2-7
TGTGCCAGCTCACCACCGGATAGCGGGGGCCACTACGAGCAGTACTTC
CASSPPDSGGHYEQYF
>.|TRBV7-2|TRBD2|TRBJ2-3
TGTGCCAGCAGCTCTAAGCGGGAGAGGCGGTCAGATACGCAGTATTTT
CASSSKRERRSDTQYF
>many|TRBV20-1|TRBD1|TRBJ1-4
TGCAGTGCTAGAGAAACAGGCCAGGGGGGCGAAAAACTGTTTTTT
CSARETGQGGEKLFF
>many|TRBV4-3|.|TRBJ2-1
TGCGCCAGCAGCCAAGGATTACGTGCCAACGGGGATGAGCAGTTCTTC
CASSQGLRANGDEQFF
>.|TRBV24-1|TRBD2|TRBJ2-7
TGTGCCACCAGTGATATACTAGCGGGTAACAATAGCTCCTACGAGCAGTACTTC
CATSDILAGNNSSYEQYF
>many|TRBV7-9|.|TRBJ1-1
TGTGCCAGCAGCTTAGGGGAAGATACTGAAGCTTTCTTT
CASSLGEDTEAFF
>many|TRBV6-1|.|TRBJ1-4
TGTGCCAGCAGTGAAAGGGGGGCACTCGAAAAACTGTTTTTT
CASSERGALEKLFF
>few|TRBV7-2|.|TRBJ2-1
TGTGCCAGCAGCTTAGGCCCCGGGAGCTCCTACAATGAGCAGTTCTTC
CASSLGPGSSYNEQFF
>.|TRBV6-2/TRBV6-3|.|TRBJ2-2
TGTGCCAGCAGTTTGTTTGGCTCGGGGGAGCTGTTTTTT
CASSLFGSGELFF
>.|TRBV7-9|TRBD2|TRBJ2-7
TGTGCCAGCAGCCTCGGGACTAGCGAGGTACGGGAGCAGTACTTC
CASSLGTSEVREQYF
>.|TRBV19|.|TRBJ1-5
TGTGCCTCCCGCGGCACGCTCGGCAATCAGCCCCAGCATTTT
CASRGTLGNQPQHF
>few|TRBV5-6|.|TRBJ2-2
TGTGCCAGCATCCGGGGACTCCAAACCGGGGAGCTGTTTTTT
CASIRGLQTGELFF
>few|TRBV11-2|TRBD2|TRBJ2-3
TGTGCCAGCAGCCGAGGGCTAACTAGCGGCACAGATACGCAGTATTTT
CASSRGLTSGTDTQYF
>.|TRBV20-1|TRBD2|TRBJ2-1
TGCAGTGCTAGAACCAGCGGGAGAACTGAGCAGTTCTTC
CSARTSGRTEQFF
>.|TRBV7-2|TRBD1|TRBJ2-1
TGTGCCAGCAGAGAGCAGACAGGGATTTACAATGAGCAGTTCTTC
CASREQTGIYNEQFF
>.|TRBV7-2|TRBD2|TRBJ2-5
TGTGCCAGCAGCTTAGGGAGGACTAGCGGACAAGAGACCCAGTACTTC
CASSLGRTSGQETQYF
>many|TRBV24-1|.|TRBJ2-3
TGTGCCACCAGTGATCCCGCAGGTAGTACGCAGTATTTT
CATSDPAGSTQYF
>.|TRBV5-1|.|TRBJ2-3
TGCGCCAGCAGCTTGTGGGGCTCTAGCACAGATACGCAGTATTTT
CASSLWGSSTDTQYF
>many|TRBV29-1|.|TRBJ2-7
TGCAGCGTTGGACGGCGGGACCCTTACGAGCAGTACTTC
CSVGRRDPYEQYF
>few|TRBV5-1|TRBD1|TRBJ1-2
TGCGCCAGCAGCAATGCAGGGGGCGAGAGAGGCTACACCTTC
CASSNAGGERGYTF
>few|TRBV20-1|.|TRBJ1-5
TGCAGTGCTGGAGAGGCTCAGCCCCAGCATTTT
CSAGEAQPQHF